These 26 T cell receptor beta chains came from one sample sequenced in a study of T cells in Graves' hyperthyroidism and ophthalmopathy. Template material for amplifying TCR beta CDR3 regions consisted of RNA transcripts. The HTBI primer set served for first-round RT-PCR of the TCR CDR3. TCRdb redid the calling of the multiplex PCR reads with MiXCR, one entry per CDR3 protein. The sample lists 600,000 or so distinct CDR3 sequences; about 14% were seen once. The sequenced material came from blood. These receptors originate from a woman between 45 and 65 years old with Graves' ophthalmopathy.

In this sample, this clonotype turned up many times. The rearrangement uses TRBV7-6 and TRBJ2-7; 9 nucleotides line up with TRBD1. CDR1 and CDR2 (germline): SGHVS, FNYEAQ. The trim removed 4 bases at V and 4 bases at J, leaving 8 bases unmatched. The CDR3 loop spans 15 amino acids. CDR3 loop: CASSSGTGWGYEQYF. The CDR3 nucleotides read TGTGCCAGCAGCTCCGGGACAGGGTGGGGATACGAGCAGTACTTC.

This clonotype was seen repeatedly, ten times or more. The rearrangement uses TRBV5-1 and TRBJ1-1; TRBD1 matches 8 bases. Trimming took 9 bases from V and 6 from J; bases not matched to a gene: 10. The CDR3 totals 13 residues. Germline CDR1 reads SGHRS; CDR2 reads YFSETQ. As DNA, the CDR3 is TGCGCCACCAAGTTCGACAGGGGCGCTGAAGCTTTCTTT. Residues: CATKFDRGAEAFF.

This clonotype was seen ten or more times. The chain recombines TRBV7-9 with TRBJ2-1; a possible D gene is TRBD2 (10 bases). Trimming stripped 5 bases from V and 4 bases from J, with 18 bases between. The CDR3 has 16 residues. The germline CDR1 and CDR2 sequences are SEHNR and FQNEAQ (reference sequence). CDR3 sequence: CASSQTSGTGYNEQFF. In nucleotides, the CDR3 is TGTGCCAGCAGCCAAACTAGCGGGACAGGGTACAATGAGCAGTTCTTC.

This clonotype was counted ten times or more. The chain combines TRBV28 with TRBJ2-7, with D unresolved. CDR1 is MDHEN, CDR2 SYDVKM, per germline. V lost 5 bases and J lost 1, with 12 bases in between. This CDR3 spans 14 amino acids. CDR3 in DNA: TGTGCCAGCAGTGCCCAGAGACCTTCCTACGAGCAGTACTTC. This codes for CASSAQRPSYEQYF.

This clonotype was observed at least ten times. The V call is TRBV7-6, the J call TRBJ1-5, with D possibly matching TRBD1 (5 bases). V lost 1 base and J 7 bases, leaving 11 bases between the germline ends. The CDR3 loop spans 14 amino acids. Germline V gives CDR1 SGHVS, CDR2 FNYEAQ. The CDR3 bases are TGTGCCAGCAGCTTAGGGGCAGGGAAACAGCCCCAGCATTTT. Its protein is CASSLGAGKQPQHF.

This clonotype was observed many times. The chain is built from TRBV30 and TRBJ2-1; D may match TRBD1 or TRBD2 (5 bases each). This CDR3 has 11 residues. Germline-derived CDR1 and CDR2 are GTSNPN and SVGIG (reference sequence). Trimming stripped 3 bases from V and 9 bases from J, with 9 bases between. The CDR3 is CAWSRGIEQFF. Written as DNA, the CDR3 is TGTGCCTGGAGCCGGGGCATTGAGCAGTTCTTC. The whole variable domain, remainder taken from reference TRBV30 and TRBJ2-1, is SQTIHQWPATLVQPVGSPLSLECTVEGTSNPNLYWYRQAAGRGLQLLFYSVGIGQISSEVPQNLSASRPQDRQFILSSKKLLLSDSGFYLCAWSRGIEQFFGPGTRLTVL.

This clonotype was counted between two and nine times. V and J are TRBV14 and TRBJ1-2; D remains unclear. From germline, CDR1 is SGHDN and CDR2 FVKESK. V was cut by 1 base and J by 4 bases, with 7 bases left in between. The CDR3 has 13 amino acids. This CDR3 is CASSQGSVYGYTF. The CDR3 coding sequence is TGTGCCAGCAGCCAAGGTTCGGTCTATGGCTACACCTTC.

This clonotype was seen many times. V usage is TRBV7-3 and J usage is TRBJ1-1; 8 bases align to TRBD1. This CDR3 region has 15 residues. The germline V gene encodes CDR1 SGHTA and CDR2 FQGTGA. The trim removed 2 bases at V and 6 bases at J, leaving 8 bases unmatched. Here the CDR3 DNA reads TGTGCCAGCAGCTTACAGGGGGCAGGAGTAGCTGAAGCTTTCTTT. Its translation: CASSLQGAGVAEAFF.

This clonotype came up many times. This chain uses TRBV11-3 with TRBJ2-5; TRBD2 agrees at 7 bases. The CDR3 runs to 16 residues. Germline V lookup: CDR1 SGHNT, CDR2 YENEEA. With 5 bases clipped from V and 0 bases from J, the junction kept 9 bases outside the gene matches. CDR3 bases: TGTGCCAGCAGCCCCTGGCTGCGGGAGAACCAAGAGACCCAGTACTTC. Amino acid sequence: CASSPWLRENQETQYF.

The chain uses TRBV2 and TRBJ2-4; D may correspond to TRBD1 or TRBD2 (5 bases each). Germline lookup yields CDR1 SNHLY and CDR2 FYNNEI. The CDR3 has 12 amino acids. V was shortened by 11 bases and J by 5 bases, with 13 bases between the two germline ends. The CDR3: CASGPRENIQYF. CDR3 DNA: TGTGCCTCGGGGCCCCGCGAAAACATTCAGTACTTC.

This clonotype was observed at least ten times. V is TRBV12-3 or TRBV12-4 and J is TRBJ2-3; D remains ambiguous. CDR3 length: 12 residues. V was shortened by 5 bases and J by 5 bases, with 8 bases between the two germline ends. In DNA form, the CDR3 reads TGTGCCAGCAGTCGAACGGGAGATACGCAGTATTTT. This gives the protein CASSRTGDTQYF.

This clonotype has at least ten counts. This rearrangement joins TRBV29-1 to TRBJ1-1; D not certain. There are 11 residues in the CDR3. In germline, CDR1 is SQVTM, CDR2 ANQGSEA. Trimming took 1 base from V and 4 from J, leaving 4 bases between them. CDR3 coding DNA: TGCAGCGTTGAAGCGGTCACTGAAGCTTTCTTT. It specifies CSVEAVTEAFF.

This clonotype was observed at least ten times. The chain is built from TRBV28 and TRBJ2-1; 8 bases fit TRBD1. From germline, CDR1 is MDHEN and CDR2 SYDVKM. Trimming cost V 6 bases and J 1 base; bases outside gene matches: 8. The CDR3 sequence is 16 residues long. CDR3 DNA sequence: TGTGCCAGCAGCTCAACCGGGACAGGATCCTACAATGAGCAGTTCTTC. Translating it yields CASSSTGTGSYNEQFF.

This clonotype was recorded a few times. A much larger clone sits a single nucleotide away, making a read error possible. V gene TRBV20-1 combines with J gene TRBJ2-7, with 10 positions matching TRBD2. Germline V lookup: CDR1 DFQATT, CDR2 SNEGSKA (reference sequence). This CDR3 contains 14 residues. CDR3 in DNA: TGCAGTGCTAGCCAAGCGGGAGGGTCGTACGAGCAGTGCTTC. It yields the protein CSASQAGGSYEQCF.

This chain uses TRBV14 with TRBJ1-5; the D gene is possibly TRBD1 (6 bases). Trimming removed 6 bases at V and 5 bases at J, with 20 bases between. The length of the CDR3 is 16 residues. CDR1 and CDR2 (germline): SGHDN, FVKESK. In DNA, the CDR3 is TGTGCCAGCAGTTACTTGGGGGGCCTCAGTTATCAGCCCCAGCATTTT. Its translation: CASSYLGGLSYQPQHF.

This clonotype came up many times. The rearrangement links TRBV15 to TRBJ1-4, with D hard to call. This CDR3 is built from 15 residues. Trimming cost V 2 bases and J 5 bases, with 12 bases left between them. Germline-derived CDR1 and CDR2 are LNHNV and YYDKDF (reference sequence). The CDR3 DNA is TGTGCCACCAGCAGAAAGGGTTCTCACAATGAAAAACTGTTTTTT. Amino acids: CATSRKGSHNEKLFF.

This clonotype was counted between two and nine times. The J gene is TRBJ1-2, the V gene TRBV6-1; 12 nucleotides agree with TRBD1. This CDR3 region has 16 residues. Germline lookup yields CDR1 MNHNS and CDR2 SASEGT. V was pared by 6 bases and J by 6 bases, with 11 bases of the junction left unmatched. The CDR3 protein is CASRRKGTGGPDGYTF. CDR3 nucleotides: TGTGCCAGCAGACGTAAAGGGACAGGGGGCCCCGATGGCTACACCTTC.

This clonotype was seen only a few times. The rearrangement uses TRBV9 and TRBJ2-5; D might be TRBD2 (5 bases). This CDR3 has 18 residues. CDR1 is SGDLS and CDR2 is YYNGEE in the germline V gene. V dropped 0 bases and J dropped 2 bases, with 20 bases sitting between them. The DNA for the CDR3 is TGTGCCAGCAGCGTAGGAGGAAGAGGGATGGGCTCACAAGAGACCCAGTACTTC. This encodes CASSVGGRGMGSQETQYF.

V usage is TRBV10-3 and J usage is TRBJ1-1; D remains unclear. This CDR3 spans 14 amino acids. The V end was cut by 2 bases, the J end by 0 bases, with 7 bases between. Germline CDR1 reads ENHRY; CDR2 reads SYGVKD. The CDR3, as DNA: TGTGCCATCAGTGAGGAACGTCTGAACACTGAAGCTTTCTTT. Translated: CAISEERLNTEAFF.

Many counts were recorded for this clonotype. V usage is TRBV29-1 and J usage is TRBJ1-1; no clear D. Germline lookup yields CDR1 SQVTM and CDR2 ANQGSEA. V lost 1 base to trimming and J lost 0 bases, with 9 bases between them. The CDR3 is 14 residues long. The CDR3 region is CSVEARAMNTEAFF. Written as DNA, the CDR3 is TGCAGCGTTGAAGCGAGAGCCATGAACACTGAAGCTTTCTTT.

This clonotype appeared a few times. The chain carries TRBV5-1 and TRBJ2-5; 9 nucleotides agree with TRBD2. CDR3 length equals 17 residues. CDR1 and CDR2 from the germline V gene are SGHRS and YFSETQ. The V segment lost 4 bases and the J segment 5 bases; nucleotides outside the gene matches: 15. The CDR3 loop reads CASSISLAGAVLETQYF. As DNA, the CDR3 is TGCGCCAGCAGCATATCCTTAGCGGGAGCGGTTTTGGAGACCCAGTACTTC.

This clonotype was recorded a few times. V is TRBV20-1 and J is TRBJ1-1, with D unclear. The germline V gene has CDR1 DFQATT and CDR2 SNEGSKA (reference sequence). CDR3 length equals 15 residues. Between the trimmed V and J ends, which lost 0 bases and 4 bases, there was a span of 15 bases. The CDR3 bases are TGCAGTGCTAGAGATTCGAGTAGATGGGGCACTGAAGCTTTCTTT. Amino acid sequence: CSARDSSRWGTEAFF.

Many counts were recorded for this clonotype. The CDR3 DNA reads as TGTGCCAGCAGGACCTTGGAAAGCGTCGGTGGGCAGTACTTC. Translation: CASRTLESVGGQYF. The chain combines TRBV28 with TRBJ2-7, with no clear D. Germline V CDR1 and CDR2: MDHEN, SYDVKM. Trimming took 6 bases from V and 9 from J, leaving 21 bases between them. CDR3 length: 14 amino acids.

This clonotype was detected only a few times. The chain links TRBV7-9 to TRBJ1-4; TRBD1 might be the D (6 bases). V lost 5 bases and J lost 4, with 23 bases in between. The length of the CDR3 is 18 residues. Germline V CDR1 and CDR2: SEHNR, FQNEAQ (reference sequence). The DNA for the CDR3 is TGTGCCAGCAGCGATACAAACCTTCACAGGGCCGTTAATGAAAAACTGTTTTTT. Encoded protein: CASSDTNLHRAVNEKLFF.

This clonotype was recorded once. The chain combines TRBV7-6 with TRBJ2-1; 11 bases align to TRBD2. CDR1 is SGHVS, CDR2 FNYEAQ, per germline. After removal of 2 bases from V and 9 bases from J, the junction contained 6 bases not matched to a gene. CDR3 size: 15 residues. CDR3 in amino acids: CASSLQGLAEVEQFF. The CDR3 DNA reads TGTGCCAGCAGCTTACAGGGACTAGCGGAGGTTGAGCAGTTCTTC.

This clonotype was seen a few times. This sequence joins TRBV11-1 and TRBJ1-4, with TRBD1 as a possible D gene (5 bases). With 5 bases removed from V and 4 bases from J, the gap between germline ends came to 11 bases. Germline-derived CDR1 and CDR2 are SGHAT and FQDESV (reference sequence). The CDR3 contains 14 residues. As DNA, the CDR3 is TGTGCCAGCAGCCTTGACAGAGATAATGAAAAACTGTTTTTT. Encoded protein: CASSLDRDNEKLFF.